The 24 T cell receptor beta chains presented below share a single source sample, sequenced in a study of CD8 T cells in Susac syndrome. Random hexamers served to reverse transcribe roughly 0.5 to 1 ug RNA. TCRdb re-called the immunoSEQ multiplex PCR reads with MiXCR, one entry per CDR3 protein. The data hold approximately 160,000 distinct CDR3 sequences, with roughly 92% observed a single time. Input material: CD4+ T cells from PBMCs. All receptors come from a human donor with multiple sclerosis.

The rearrangement joins TRBV20-1 to TRBJ1-4; a weak D match, TRBD1 (6 bases). Germline CDR1 reads DFQATT; CDR2 reads SNEGSKA (reference sequence). The ends were cut back, 5 bases at V and 8 bases at J, with 21 bases in the middle. This CDR3 comprises 15 residues. CDR3 in DNA: TGCAGTGCTCCCCCCTCCGGGGGAGGGGGAGAAAAACTGTTTTTT. Amino acid sequence: CSAPPSGGGGEKLFF.

This clonotype was observed a handful of times. The rearrangement uses TRBV7-3 and TRBJ2-1, with a possible D match to TRBD2 (5 bases). V was trimmed by 5 bases and J by 6 bases, leaving 17 bases between them. The germline V gene has CDR1 SGHTA and CDR2 FQGTGA. The CDR3 is 15 amino acids. CDR3 DNA: TGTGCCAGCAGCCGTATGAGGACTCAGAGCAATGAGCAGTTCTTC. As protein: CASSRMRTQSNEQFF. Together with reference TRBV7-3 and TRBJ2-1, the CDR3 gives the full variable domain: GAGVSQTPSNKVTEKGKYVELRCDPISGHTALYWYRQSLGQGPEFLIYFQGTGAADDSGLPNDRFFAVRPEGSVSTLKIQRTERGDSAVYLCASSRMRTQSNEQFFGPGTRLTVL.

The chain is built from TRBV20-1 and TRBJ2-3; the D is unclear. CDR1 is DFQATT, CDR2 SNEGSKA, per germline (reference sequence). With 1 base removed from V and 1 base from J, the gap between germline ends came to 15 bases. This CDR3 contains 16 residues. CDR3 amino acids: CSARGESSIGTDTQYF. The CDR3 nucleotides read TGCAGTGCTAGAGGGGAATCATCAATCGGCACAGATACGCAGTATTTT.

This clonotype appeared a single time. CDR3 in DNA: TGCAGCGTTAATGGACAGGGTAGCCACGAGCAGTACTTC. Translating gives CSVNGQGSHEQYF. The rearrangement links TRBV29-1 to TRBJ2-7, with TRBD1 matching over 8 bases. Germline V gene data show CDR1 as SQVTM and CDR2 as ANQGSEA. The CDR3 contains 13 residues. J was trimmed by 5 bases and V by 5 bases; bases with no gene match: 8.

This chain joins TRBV3-1 and TRBJ1-5; D call uncertain. With 3 bases removed from V and 7 bases from J, the gap between germline ends came to 7 bases. The V gene's germline CDR1 is LGHDT and CDR2 YNNKEL (reference sequence). There are 12 residues in the CDR3. This CDR3 is CASSHDSQPQHF. In nucleotides, the CDR3 is TGTGCCAGCAGCCATGACTCCCAGCCCCAGCATTTT.

The rearrangement joins TRBV28 to TRBJ2-7; TRBD1 is a possible D gene (5 bases). Germline CDR1 MDHEN, CDR2 SYDVKM. The germline V and J ends were trimmed by 6 bases and 0 bases, with 9 bases remaining between them. CDR3 length: 13 amino acids. The CDR3 sequence is CASRGHGSYEQYF. In DNA, the CDR3 is TGTGCCAGCAGGGGGCACGGCTCCTACGAGCAGTACTTC.

V and J are TRBV7-8 and TRBJ1-1; no clear D. CDR3 length: 16 amino acids. V was pared by 5 bases and J by 3 bases, with 19 bases between. The V gene's germline CDR1 is SGHVS and CDR2 FQNEAQ. CDR3: CASSPRASRRDTEAFF. CDR3 coding DNA: TGTGCCAGCAGCCCCCGGGCCTCTAGGAGGGACACTGAAGCTTTCTTT.

A note on this clonotype: A read error may produce the germline difference seen at one junction end. V gene TRBV7-7 combines with J gene TRBJ2-5, with 9 bases aligning to TRBD2. The CDR3 length is 15 residues. CDR1 SSHAT and CDR2 FNYEAQ come from the germline V gene (reference sequence). The CDR3: CASSRAGGSQETQYF. CDR3 nucleotides: TGTGCTAGCAGCAGAGCGGGGGGCTCCCAAGAGACCCAGTACTTC.

The chain is built from TRBV5-1 and TRBJ1-1, with D possibly TRBD1 on 6 matching bases. The ends were cut back, 2 bases at V and 5 bases at J, with 10 bases in the middle. Germline V CDR1 and CDR2: SGHRS, YFSETQ. The CDR3 is 13 amino acids. The CDR3 spells CASSFTGPTEAFF. The CDR3 DNA reads TGCGCCAGCAGCTTCACAGGGCCGACTGAAGCTTTCTTT.

The CDR3 sequence is CASSNEAGSDQPQHF. Written as DNA, the CDR3 is TGTGCCAGCTCAAACGAGGCGGGGTCGGATCAGCCCCAGCATTTT. The genes are TRBV18 and TRBJ1-5; no clear D. This CDR3 is built from 15 residues. Trimming left V 5 bases short and J 5 bases short, with 16 bases between. CDR1 is KGHSH and CDR2 is LQKENI in the germline V gene.

V and J are TRBV29-1 and TRBJ2-3; D remains unclear. V lost 4 bases and J lost 3, with 14 bases in between. The germline V gene encodes CDR1 SQVTM and CDR2 ANQGSEA. The CDR3 has 14 amino acids. CDR3 sequence: CSVGVGIRTDTQYF. CDR3 nucleotide sequence: TGCAGCGTTGGGGTTGGGATAAGGACAGATACGCAGTATTTT.

In this sample, this clonotype turned up once. This sequence joins TRBV24-1 and TRBJ1-2, with D possibly being TRBD1 (6 bases). The CDR3 has 12 residues. Looked up from germline, CDR1 is KGHDR and CDR2 is SFDVKD. Between the trimmed V and J ends, which lost 3 bases and 7 bases, there was a span of 8 bases. CDR3 DNA sequence: TGTGCCACCAGTGATGACAGGTCTGGCTACACCTTC. It codes for CATSDDRSGYTF.

This clonotype came up once. The chain is built from TRBV28 and TRBJ2-3; 8 nucleotides align to TRBD2. V dropped 4 bases and J dropped 5; count of bases not matched to a gene: 8. CDR3 length equals 15 residues. Germline V CDR1 and CDR2: MDHEN, SYDVKM. The CDR3, as DNA: TGTGCCAGCAGTTCCGGACTAGCAAGTCGAGATACGCAGTATTTT. Encoded protein: CASSSGLASRDTQYF. The whole variable domain, remainder taken from reference TRBV28 and TRBJ2-3, is DVKVTQSSRYLVKRTGEKVFLECVQDMDHENMFWYRQDPGLGLRLIYFSYDVKMKEKGDIPEGYSVSREKKERFSLILESASTNQTSMYLCASSSGLASRDTQYFGPGTRLTVL.

The chain employs TRBV23-1 and TRBJ1-1; no clear D gene. TRBV23-1 is an ORF; its function is uncertain. This CDR3 spans 15 amino acids. V was trimmed by 0 bases and J by 5 bases, leaving 13 bases between them. In nucleotides, the CDR3 is TGCGCCAGCAGTCAATCGGTGGGGTTCGGTACTGAAGCTTTCTTT. Translating gives CASSQSVGFGTEAFF.

The chain joins TRBV6-5 to TRBJ2-3; tentative D call: TRBD2 (7 bases). V was pared by 2 bases and J by 4 bases, with 10 bases between. The CDR3 is 14 amino acids. Germline CDR1 and CDR2: MNHEY and SVGAGI. The CDR3 coding sequence is TGTGCCAGCAGTTACCGCGGGGGCTCAGATACGCAGTATTTT. Its protein product is CASSYRGGSDTQYF.

The rearrangement uses TRBV7-2 and TRBJ2-1; the match to TRBD2 covers 12 bases. Trimming cost V 7 bases and J 8 bases; bases outside gene matches: 12. Per the germline V gene, CDR1 is SGHTA and CDR2 is FQGNSA. The length of the CDR3 is 16 residues. The CDR3 nucleotides read TGTGCCAGCAACGATCCGGGACTAGCGGGTGAGGATGAGCAGTTCTTC. Translating gives CASNDPGLAGEDEQFF.

The chain recombines TRBV10-3 with TRBJ2-3; 9 bases map to TRBD1. Trimming cost V 4 bases and J 5 bases; bases outside gene matches: 10. The CDR3 runs 16 residues. CDR1 and CDR2 (germline): ENHRY, SYGVKD. CDR3 in amino acids: CAISAPTGGVEDTQYF. DNA for the CDR3: TGTGCCATCAGTGCCCCGACAGGGGGTGTAGAAGATACGCAGTATTTT.

In its sample, this clonotype was seen once. The chain couples TRBV3-1 to TRBJ2-2; D is possibly TRBD1 or TRBD2 (5 bases each). There are 15 residues in the CDR3. V was shortened by 1 base and J by 5 bases, with 11 bases between the two germline ends. In germline, CDR1 is LGHDT, CDR2 YNNKEL (reference sequence). The CDR3 DNA reads TGTGCCAGCAGCCAAGTTGGGGGTACGACCGGGGAGCTGTTTTTT. It yields the protein CASSQVGGTTGELFF. The whole variable domain, remainder taken from reference TRBV3-1 and TRBJ2-2, is DTAVSQTPKYLVTQMGNDKSIKCEQNLGHDTMYWYKQDSKKFLKIMFSYNNKELIINETVPNRFSPKSPDKAHLNLHINSLELGDSAVYFCASSQVGGTTGELFFGEGSRLTVL.

V gene TRBV7-6 combines with J gene TRBJ2-1; D tentatively reads TRBD1 or TRBD2 (6 bases each). There are 15 residues in the CDR3. Germline V CDR1 and CDR2: SGHVS, FNYEAQ. The germline V and J ends were trimmed by 0 bases and 8 bases, with 14 bases remaining between them. The CDR3 loop is CASSLAGGGRDEQFF. CDR3 DNA: TGTGCCAGCAGCTTAGCTGGAGGGGGTAGGGATGAGCAGTTCTTC.

This clonotype was observed once. In DNA, the CDR3 is TGTGCCAGCAGTTACAGGACCGGGGAGCTGTTTTTT. Its translation: CASSYRTGELFF. The chain has TRBV6-2 or TRBV6-3 and TRBJ2-2; D remains unclear. Germline CDR1 MNHEY, CDR2 SVGEGT. The germline V and J ends were trimmed by 2 bases and 5 bases, with 3 bases remaining between them. The length of the CDR3 is 12 residues.

The rearrangement uses TRBV28 and TRBJ2-7; 9 bases match TRBD1. Losses at the gene ends were 5 bases for V and 1 base for J; bases not matched to a gene: 6. The germline CDR1 and CDR2 sequences are MDHEN and SYDVKM. CDR3 size: 15 residues. CDR3 sequence: CASSTTGTGSYEQYF. The CDR3 DNA reads TGTGCCAGCAGTACAACCGGGACAGGGTCCTACGAGCAGTACTTC.

The J gene is TRBJ2-3, the V gene TRBV3-1; D gene unclear. The CDR3 contains 14 residues. The ends were cut back, 1 base at V and 0 bases at J, with 5 bases in the middle. Germline loops: CDR1 LGHDT, CDR2 YNNKEL (reference sequence). In DNA form, the CDR3 reads TGTGCCAGCAGCCAAGCTCGGAGCACAGATACGCAGTATTTT. Encoded protein: CASSQARSTDTQYF.

This chain connects TRBV7-2 to TRBJ2-3; 16 bases match TRBD2. This CDR3 has 18 residues. V was pared by 6 bases and J by 0 bases, with 6 bases of the junction left unmatched. CDR1 is SGHTA and CDR2 is FQGNSA in the germline V gene. The CDR3 nucleotides are TGTGCCAGCAGACCCCCGGGACTAGCGGGGGGGAGCACAGATACGCAGTATTTT. Translated, it gives CASRPPGLAGGSTDTQYF.

J is TRBJ2-1 and V is TRBV12-3 or TRBV12-4; D gene unclear. Trimming removed 6 bases from V and 9 bases from J, with 12 bases in between. The CDR3 is 12 amino acids. The CDR3 DNA reads TGTGCCAGCAGCCACGGGCAGTCTGAGCAGTTCTTC. Translation: CASSHGQSEQFF.